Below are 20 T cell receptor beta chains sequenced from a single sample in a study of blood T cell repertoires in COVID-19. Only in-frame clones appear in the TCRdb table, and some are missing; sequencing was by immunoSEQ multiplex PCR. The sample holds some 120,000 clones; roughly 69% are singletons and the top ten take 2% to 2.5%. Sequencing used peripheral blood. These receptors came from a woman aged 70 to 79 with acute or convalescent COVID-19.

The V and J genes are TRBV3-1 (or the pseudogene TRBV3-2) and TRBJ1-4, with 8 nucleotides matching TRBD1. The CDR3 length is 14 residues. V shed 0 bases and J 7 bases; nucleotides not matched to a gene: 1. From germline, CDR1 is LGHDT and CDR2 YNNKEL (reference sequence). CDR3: CASSQDRGLEKLFF. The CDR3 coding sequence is TGTGCCAGCAGCCAAGACAGGGGGCTTGAAAAACTGTTTTTT.

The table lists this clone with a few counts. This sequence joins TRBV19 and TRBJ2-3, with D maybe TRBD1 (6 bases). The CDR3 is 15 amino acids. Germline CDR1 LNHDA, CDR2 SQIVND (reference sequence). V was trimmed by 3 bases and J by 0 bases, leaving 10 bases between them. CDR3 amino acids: CASSITGQSTDTQYF. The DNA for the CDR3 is TGTGCCAGTAGTATTACCGGACAGAGCACAGATACGCAGTATTTT.

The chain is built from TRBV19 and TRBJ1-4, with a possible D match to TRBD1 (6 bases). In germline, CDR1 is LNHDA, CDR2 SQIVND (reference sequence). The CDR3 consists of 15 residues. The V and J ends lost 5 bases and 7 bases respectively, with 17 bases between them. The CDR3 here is CASSPRGGGSEKLFF. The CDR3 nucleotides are TGTGCCAGTAGTCCCCGGGGAGGGGGAAGTGAAAAACTGTTTTTT.

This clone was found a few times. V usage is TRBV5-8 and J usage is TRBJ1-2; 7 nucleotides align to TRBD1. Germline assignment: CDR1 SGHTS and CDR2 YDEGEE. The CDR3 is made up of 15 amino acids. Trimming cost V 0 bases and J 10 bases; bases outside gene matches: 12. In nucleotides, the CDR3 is TGTGCCAGCAGCTTGGACCCCGGGAGGGGGCTTGCCTACACCTTC. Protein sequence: CASSLDPGRGLAYTF. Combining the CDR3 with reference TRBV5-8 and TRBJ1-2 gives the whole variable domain EAGVTQSPTHLIKTRGQQATLRCSPISGHTSVYWYQQALGLGLQFLLWYDEGEERNRGNFPPRFSGRQFPNYSSELNVNALELEDSALYLCASSLDPGRGLAYTFGSGTRLTVV.

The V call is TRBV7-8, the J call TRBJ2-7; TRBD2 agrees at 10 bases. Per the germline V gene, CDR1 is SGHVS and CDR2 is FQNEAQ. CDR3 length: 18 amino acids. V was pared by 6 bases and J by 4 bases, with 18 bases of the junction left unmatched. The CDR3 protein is CASRVALTSGKAGYEQYF. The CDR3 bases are TGTGCCAGCAGGGTAGCCCTCACTAGCGGGAAAGCGGGGTACGAGCAGTACTTC.

The CDR3 is CASSPNRFGYTF. Written as DNA, the CDR3 is TGTGCCAGCAGTCCGAACAGGTTTGGCTACACCTTC. The rearrangement links TRBV12-3 or TRBV12-4 to TRBJ1-2, with D perhaps TRBD1 (5 bases). The CDR3 is 12 residues long. V was pared by 5 bases and J by 7 bases, with 11 bases between.

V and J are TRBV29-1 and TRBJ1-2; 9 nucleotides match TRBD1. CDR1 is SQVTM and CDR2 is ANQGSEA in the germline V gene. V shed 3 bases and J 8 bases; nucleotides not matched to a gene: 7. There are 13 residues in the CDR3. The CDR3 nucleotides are TGCAGCGTTGAGGGAACAGGGGGCCGGGGCTACACCTTC. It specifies CSVEGTGGRGYTF.

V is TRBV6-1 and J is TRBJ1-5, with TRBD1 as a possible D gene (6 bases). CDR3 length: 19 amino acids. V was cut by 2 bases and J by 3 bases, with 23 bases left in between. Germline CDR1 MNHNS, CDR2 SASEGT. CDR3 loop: CASSESPSRGGSINQPQHF. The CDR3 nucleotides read TGTGCCAGCAGTGAATCCCCATCTAGAGGGGGAAGCATCAATCAGCCCCAGCATTTT.

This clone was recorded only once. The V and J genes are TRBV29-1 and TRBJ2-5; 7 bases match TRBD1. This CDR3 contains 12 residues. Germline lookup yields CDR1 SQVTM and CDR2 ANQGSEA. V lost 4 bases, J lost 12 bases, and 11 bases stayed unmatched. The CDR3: CSVGARQGVEYF. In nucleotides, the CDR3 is TGCAGCGTTGGGGCGCGGCAGGGGGTGGAGTACTTC.

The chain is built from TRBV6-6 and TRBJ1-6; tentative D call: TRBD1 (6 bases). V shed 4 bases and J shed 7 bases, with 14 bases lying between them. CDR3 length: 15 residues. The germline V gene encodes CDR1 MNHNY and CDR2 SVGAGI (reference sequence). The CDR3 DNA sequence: TGTGCCAGCAGTTCGAGGGGGGGCCCGAATTCACCCCTCCACTTT. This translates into CASSSRGGPNSPLHF.

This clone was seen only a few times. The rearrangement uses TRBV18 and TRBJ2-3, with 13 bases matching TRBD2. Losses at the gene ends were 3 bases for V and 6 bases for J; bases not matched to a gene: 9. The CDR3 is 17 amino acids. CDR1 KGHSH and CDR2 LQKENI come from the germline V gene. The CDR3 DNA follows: TGTGCCAGCTCACCCGTTACACTAGCGGGAGGGCGGGATACGCAGTATTTT. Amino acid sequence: CASSPVTLAGGRDTQYF.

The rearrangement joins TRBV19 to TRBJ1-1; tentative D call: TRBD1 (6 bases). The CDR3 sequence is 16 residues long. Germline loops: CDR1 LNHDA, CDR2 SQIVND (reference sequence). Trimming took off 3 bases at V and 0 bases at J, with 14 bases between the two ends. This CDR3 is CASSIAPTGMNTEAFF. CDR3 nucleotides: TGTGCCAGTAGTATTGCCCCGACAGGCATGAACACTGAAGCTTTCTTT.

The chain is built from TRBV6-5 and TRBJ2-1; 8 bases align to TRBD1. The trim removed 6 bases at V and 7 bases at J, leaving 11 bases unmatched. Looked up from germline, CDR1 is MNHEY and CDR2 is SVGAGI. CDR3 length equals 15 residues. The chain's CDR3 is CASSLDRGVMNEQFF. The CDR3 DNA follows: TGTGCCAGCAGCCTCGACAGGGGAGTAATGAATGAGCAGTTCTTC.

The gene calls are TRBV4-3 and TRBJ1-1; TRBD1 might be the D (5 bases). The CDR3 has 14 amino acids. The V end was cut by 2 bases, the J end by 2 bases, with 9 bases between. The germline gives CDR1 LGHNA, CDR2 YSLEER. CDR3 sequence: CASSQSDRNTEAFF. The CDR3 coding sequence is TGCGCCAGCAGCCAATCCGACAGAAACACTGAAGCTTTCTTT.

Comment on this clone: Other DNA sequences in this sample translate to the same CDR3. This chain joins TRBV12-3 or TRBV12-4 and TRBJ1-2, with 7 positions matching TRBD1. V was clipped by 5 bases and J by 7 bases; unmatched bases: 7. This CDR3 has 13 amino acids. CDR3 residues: CASSPGGLGGYTF. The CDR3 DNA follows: TGTGCCAGCAGTCCAGGGGGATTGGGTGGCTACACCTTC.

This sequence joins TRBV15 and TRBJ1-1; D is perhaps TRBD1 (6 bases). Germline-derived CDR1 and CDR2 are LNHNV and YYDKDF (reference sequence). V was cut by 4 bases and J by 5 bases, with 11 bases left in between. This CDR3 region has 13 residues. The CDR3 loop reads CATSKGVGTEAFF. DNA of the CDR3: TGTGCCACCAGCAAGGGGGTGGGGACTGAAGCTTTCTTT. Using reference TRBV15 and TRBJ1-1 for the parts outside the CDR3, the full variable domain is DAMVIQNPRYQVTQFGKPVTLSCSQTLNHNVMYWYQQKSSQAPKLLFHYYDKDFNNEADTPDNFQSRRPNTSFCFLDIRSPGLGDTAMYLCATSKGVGTEAFFGQGTRLTVV.

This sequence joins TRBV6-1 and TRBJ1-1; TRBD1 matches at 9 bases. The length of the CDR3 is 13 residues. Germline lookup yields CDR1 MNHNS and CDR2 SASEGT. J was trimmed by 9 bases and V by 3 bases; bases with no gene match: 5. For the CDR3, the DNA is TGTGCCAGCAGTGACAGACAGGGGGTTCAAGCTTTCTTT. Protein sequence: CASSDRQGVQAFF.

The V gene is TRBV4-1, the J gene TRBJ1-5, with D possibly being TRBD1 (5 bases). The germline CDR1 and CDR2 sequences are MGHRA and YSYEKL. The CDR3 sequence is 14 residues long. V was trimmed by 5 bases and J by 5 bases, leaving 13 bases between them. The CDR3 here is CASSGGGGDQPQHF. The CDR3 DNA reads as TGCGCCAGCAGCGGCGGGGGAGGAGATCAGCCCCAGCATTTT.

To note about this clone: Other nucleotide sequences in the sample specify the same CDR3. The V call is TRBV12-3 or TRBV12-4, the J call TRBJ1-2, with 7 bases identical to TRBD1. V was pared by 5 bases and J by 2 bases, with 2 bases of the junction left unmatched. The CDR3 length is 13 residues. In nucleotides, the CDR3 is TGTGCCAGCAGTCAGACAGGGAACTATGGCTACACCTTC. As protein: CASSQTGNYGYTF.

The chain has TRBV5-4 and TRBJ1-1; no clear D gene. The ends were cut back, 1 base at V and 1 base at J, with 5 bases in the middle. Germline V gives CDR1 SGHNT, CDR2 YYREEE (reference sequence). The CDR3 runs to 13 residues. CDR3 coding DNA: TGTGCCAGCAGCTTGTTATGGAACACTGAAGCTTTCTTT. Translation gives CASSLLWNTEAFF.